Below, 6 T cell receptor beta chains from the same sample are listed, as sequenced in a study of T cell responses to AZD1222 COVID-19 vaccine. Clones were read by immunoSEQ multiplex PCR, and TCRdb kept only the in-frame ones, dropping some. Among approximately 130,000 clones listed, approximately 92% were seen once. The sample here was peripheral blood, taken on day 0 of AZD1222 vaccination. These TCRs come from an adult in good health.

J is TRBJ1-1 and V is TRBV5-4; D is ambiguous. This CDR3 is 14 amino acids long. Germline lookup yields CDR1 SGHNT and CDR2 YYREEE (reference sequence). V shed 0 bases and J shed 4 bases, with 10 bases lying between them. The CDR3: CASSLAGGSTEAFF. CDR3 sequence (DNA): TGTGCCAGCAGCTTGGCCGGAGGCAGCACTGAAGCTTTCTTT.

V gene TRBV7-6 combines with J gene TRBJ2-7; D could derive from TRBD1 or TRBD2 (6 bases each). The CDR3 covers 17 residues. Germline-derived CDR1 and CDR2 are SGHVS and FNYEAQ. Trimming cost V 6 bases and J 3 bases, with 24 bases left between them. The CDR3 sequence: CASSHFIGGTLNYEQYF. The CDR3 DNA follows: TGTGCCAGCAGTCACTTTATAGGCGGGACACTTAACTACGAGCAGTACTTC.

The CDR3 loop reads CASSLDPSRRDEKLFF. CDR3 in DNA: TGTGCCAGCAGCTTAGATCCCAGTCGAAGAGATGAAAAACTGTTTTTT. The chain is built from TRBV11-2 and TRBJ1-4, with D hard to call. The germline CDR1 and CDR2 sequences are SGHAT and FQNNGV. Trimming removed 0 bases at V and 6 bases at J, with 14 bases between. CDR3 length: 16 amino acids. The whole variable domain, filled in from reference TRBV11-2 and TRBJ1-4, reads EAGVAQSPRYKIIEKRQSVAFWCNPISGHATLYWYQQILGQGPKLLIQFQNNGVVDDSQLPKDRFSAERLKGVDSTLKIQPAKLEDSAVYLCASSLDPSRRDEKLFFGSGTQLSVL.

The V and J genes are TRBV3-1 (or the pseudogene TRBV3-2) and TRBJ1-4, with TRBD1 as a possible D gene (6 bases). The ends were cut back, 4 bases at V and 11 bases at J, with 14 bases in the middle. Germline V gene sequence: CDR1 LGHDT, CDR2 YNNKEL (reference sequence). The CDR3 sequence is 13 residues long. CDR3 in DNA: TGTGCCAGCAGCCTAATCAGGGGTGGGAAACTGTTTTTT. This codes for CASSLIRGGKLFF.

In its sample, this clone was seen once. The rearrangement uses TRBV19 and TRBJ1-1, with a possible D match to TRBD1 (5 bases). Per germline, CDR1 LNHDA and CDR2 SQIVND (reference sequence). The CDR3 is 14 residues long. Trimming took 7 bases from V and 0 from J, leaving 12 bases between them. CDR3 in amino acids: CASIKDRLNTEAFF. Here the CDR3 DNA reads TGTGCCAGTATTAAAGACAGACTGAACACTGAAGCTTTCTTT. The whole variable domain, remainder taken from reference TRBV19 and TRBJ1-1, is DGGITQSPKYLFRKEGQNVTLSCEQNLNHDAMYWYRQDPGQGLRLIYYSQIVNDFQKGDIAEGYSVSREKKESFPLTVTSAQKNPTAFYLCASIKDRLNTEAFFGQGTRLTVV.

This chain connects TRBV28 to TRBJ2-7, with TRBD1 matching over 9 bases. This CDR3 comprises 14 residues. With V trimmed by 8 bases and J by 0 bases, 5 bases remained unmatched. The V gene's germline CDR1 is MDHEN and CDR2 SYDVKM. The chain's CDR3 is CASALTGGSYEQYF. CDR3 sequence (DNA): TGTGCCAGCGCCTTGACAGGGGGCTCCTACGAGCAGTACTTC.